This TCR beta chain was recovered during a study of cytomegalovirus exposure and HLA in healthy donors. The PCR contained 60 Vbeta and 13 Jbeta primers. Clones were read by immunoSEQ multiplex PCR, and TCRdb kept only the in-frame ones, dropping some. The repertoire includes fewer than 150,000 clones, about 80% of them detected once, and around 4.1% sits in the top ten. This clone was detected only once. Material: PBMCs. The sequence derives from a man in his forties in good health and CMV-seropositive.

The DNA for the CDR3 is TGTGCCAGCTCCCCCACGAGCTCCTACAATGAGCAGTTCTTC. Translated, it gives CASSPTSSYNEQFF. This chain joins TRBV18 and TRBJ2-1, with D hard to call. This CDR3 comprises 14 residues. CDR1 KGHSH and CDR2 LQKENI come from the germline V gene. V lost 6 bases and J 0 bases, leaving 9 bases between the germline ends.